This TCR beta chain was retrieved from a study of OX40 agonist ivuxolimab in advanced cancers. Profiled with immunoSEQ multiplex PCR; TCRdb holds only in-frame clones, not every one. The profile covers some 70,000 clones, with about 86% appearing a single time and about 0.78% taken by the ten largest. Germline-derived CDR1 and CDR2 are SGHRS and YFSETQ. V was shortened by 3 bases and J by 1 base, with 16 bases between the two germline ends. This CDR3 has 16 amino acids. The sequencing here drew on CD4+ or CD8+ T cells sorted from blood, taken in a trial of the OX40 agonist ivuxolimab. The receptor comes from an adult with an advanced solid tumor such as melanoma, head and neck, liver or kidney cancer. This chain connects TRBV5-1 to TRBJ2-5; D gene ambiguous. The CDR3 protein is CASSSVPAVVQETQYF. CDR3 nucleotide sequence: TGCGCCAGCAGCTCAGTACCCGCCGTGGTCCAAGAGACCCAGTACTTC.